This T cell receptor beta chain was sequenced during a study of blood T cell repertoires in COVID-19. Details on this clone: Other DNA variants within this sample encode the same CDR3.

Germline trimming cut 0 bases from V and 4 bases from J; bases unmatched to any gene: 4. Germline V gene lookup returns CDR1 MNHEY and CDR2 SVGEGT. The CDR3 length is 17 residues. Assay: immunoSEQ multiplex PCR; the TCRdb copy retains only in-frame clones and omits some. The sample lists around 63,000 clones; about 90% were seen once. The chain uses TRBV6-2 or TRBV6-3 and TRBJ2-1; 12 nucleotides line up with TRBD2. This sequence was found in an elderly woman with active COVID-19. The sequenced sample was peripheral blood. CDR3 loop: CASSYSGLAGIYNEQFF. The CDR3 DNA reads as TGTGCCAGCAGTTACTCCGGACTAGCGGGAATTTACAATGAGCAGTTCTTC.